This T cell receptor (beta chain) stems from a study of shared clonotypes between healthy human individuals. Study results and caveats: Non-shared clonotypes displayed generation probabilities falling below those of clonotypes present in all four donors.

Sorted-subset replicate PCR reactions contained around 220 ng DNA, corresponding to tens of thousands of T cell genomes. Repertoires were generated with immunoSEQ multiplex PCR, while TCRdb's copy carries only in-frame clones and drops some. This sample has roughly 2.2 million clones, with more than 85% found just once. On this clone itself: The antigen is undetermined.

The V gene lost 0 bases and the J gene lost 1 base, with 7 bases spanning the gap. Germline CDR1 reads MNHNY; CDR2 reads SVGAGI (reference sequence). CDR3 length: 14 amino acids. Input material: naive CD4+ T cells from PBMCs. Subset noted: CD45RA+ positively selected. This receptor was obtained from a man between 18 and 29 years old in good health. Some clones in this sample may be carry-over from other donors' samples. The chain combines TRBV6-6 with TRBJ2-7; the D is unclear. The CDR3 DNA follows: TGTGCCAGCAGTTACTCGGATGGTTCCTACGAGCAGTACTTC. This codes for CASSYSDGSYEQYF.